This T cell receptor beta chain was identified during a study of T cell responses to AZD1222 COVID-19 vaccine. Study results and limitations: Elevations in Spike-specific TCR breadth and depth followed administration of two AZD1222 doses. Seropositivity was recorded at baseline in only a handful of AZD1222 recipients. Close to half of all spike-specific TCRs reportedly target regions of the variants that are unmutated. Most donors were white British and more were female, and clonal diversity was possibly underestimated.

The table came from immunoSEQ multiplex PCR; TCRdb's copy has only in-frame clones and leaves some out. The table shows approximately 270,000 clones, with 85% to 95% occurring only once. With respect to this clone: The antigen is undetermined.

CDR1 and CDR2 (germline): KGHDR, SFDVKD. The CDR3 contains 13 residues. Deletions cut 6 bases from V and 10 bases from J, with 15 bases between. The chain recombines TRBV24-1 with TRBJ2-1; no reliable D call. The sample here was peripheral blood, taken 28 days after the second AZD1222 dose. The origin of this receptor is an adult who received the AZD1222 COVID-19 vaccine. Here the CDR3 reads CATSRPTAGEQFF. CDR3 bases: TGTGCCACCAGTCGGCCGACTGCCGGGGAGCAGTTCTTC.